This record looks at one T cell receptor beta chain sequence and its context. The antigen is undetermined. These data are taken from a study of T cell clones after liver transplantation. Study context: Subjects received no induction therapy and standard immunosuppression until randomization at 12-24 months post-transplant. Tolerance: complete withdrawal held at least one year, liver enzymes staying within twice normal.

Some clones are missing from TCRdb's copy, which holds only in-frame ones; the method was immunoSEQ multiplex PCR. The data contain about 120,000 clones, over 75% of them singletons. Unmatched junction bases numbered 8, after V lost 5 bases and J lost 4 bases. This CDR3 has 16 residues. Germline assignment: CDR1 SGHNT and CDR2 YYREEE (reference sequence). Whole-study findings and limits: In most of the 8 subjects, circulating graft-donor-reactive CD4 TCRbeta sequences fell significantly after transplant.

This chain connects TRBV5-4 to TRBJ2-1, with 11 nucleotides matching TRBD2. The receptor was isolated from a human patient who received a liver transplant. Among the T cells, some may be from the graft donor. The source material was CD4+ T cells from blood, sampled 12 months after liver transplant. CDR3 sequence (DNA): TGTGCCAGCAGTTATGGTAGCGGGAGGGGATACAATGAGCAGTTCTTC. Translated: CASSYGSGRGYNEQFF. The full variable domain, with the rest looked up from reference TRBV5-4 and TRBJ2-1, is ETGVTQSPTHLIKTRGQQVTLRCSSQSGHNTVSWYQQALGQGPQFIFQYYREEENGRGNFPPRFSGLQFPNYSSELNVNALELDDSALYLCASSYGSGRGYNEQFFGPGTRLTVL.